The 3 T cell receptor beta chains below all came from one sample that was sequenced in a study of spatial heterogeneity in lung cancer. TCRdb independently ran MiXCR on the 5' RACE reads; one entry per CDR3 protein. The sample lists 25,000 to 30,000 distinct CDR3 sequences, approximately 6.5% occurring once. For these receptors, no antigen is known. Time point of the sample: sample taken at primary tumor resection. General study findings and limits: Within tumors, counts of expanded alpha and beta TCRs tracked tumor mutation counts.

This material consisted of lung tumor tissue, taken at surgery. All receptors derive from a male donor with early-stage non-small cell lung cancer.

This clonotype was seen ten or more times. The chain has TRBV27 and TRBJ1-2; 8 bases are a match to TRBD1. Trimming removed 2 bases from V and 2 bases from J; junction bases left unmatched: 1. The CDR3 extends over 14 amino acids. Germline CDR1 is MNHEY and CDR2 is SMNVEV (reference sequence). The CDR3 DNA follows: TGTGCCAGCAGTTTACAGGGGGCCAACTATGGCTACACCTTC. Its protein is CASSLQGANYGYTF.

The table lists this clonotype with many counts. This sequence joins TRBV7-6 and TRBJ2-3, with 8 bases matching TRBD2. Unmatched junction bases numbered 5, after V lost 7 bases and J lost 2 bases. Germline loops: CDR1 SGHVS, CDR2 FNYEAQ. The CDR3 runs 14 residues. The CDR3 DNA reads as TGTGCCAGCACCTGCGGGGGGCCCACAGATACGCAGTATTTT. Protein sequence: CASTCGGPTDTQYF.

This clonotype was counted only a few times. The chain uses TRBV20-1 and TRBJ1-1; D call uncertain. CDR3 size: 13 residues. The germline gives CDR1 DFQATT, CDR2 SNEGSKA (reference sequence). Trimming removed 5 bases at V and 1 base at J, with 11 bases between. The CDR3: CSASYDRNTEAFF. The CDR3 coding sequence is TGCAGTGCTTCTTATGACCGGAACACTGAAGCTTTCTTT.